The 23 T cell receptor beta chains in this list originate from one sample, sequenced in a study of shared clonotypes between healthy human individuals. TCRdb's table, derived via immunoSEQ multiplex PCR, lists solely in-frame clones and lacks some. The sample carries some 500,000 clones, approximately 80% recorded once. The specimen was PBMCs. Receptors were obtained from a woman in her thirties or forties in good health. Some clones in this sample may be carry-over from other donors' samples.

This clone was picked up a small number of times. CDR3 protein: CASSEDLMLSTDTQYF. CDR3 DNA: TGCGCCAGCAGCGAGGACTTAATGTTAAGCACAGATACGCAGTATTTT. The chain joins TRBV5-1 to TRBJ2-3; a possible D gene is TRBD2 (5 bases). Per germline, CDR1 SGHRS and CDR2 YFSETQ. The CDR3 extends over 16 amino acids. Trimming removed 4 bases at V and 0 bases at J, with 15 bases between.

Concerning this clone: A far larger clone is off by one base, so a read error is likely. The CDR3 nucleotides are TGTGCCAGCAGTGGACACCTTCCTGGAAACACCATATATTTT. Translating gives CASSGHLPGNTIYF. This chain joins TRBV28 and TRBJ1-3, with a tentative D call TRBD1 (5 bases). The V end was cut by 5 bases, the J end by 2 bases, with 10 bases between. In germline, CDR1 is MDHEN, CDR2 SYDVKM. This CDR3 region has 14 residues.

CDR3 sequence (DNA): TGTGCCAGCAGCTTAGTTAAAGCGAGTTTCTCCTACGAGCAGTACTTC. This sequence encodes CASSLVKASFSYEQYF. V is TRBV7-2 and J is TRBJ2-7; D is unclear. Germline assignment: CDR1 SGHTA and CDR2 FQGNSA. V dropped 1 base and J dropped 0 bases, with 13 bases sitting between them. The CDR3 is 16 residues long.

This clone was counted a single time. The chain links TRBV7-2 to TRBJ2-1; weak D call: TRBD1 (5 bases). CDR3 size: 13 residues. Germline-derived CDR1 and CDR2 are SGHTA and FQGNSA. V was pared by 1 base and J by 12 bases, with 13 bases between. The CDR3 nucleotides read TGTGCCAGCAGCTTAGATTGGGGCGGCCTGCAGTTCTTC. Protein product: CASSLDWGGLQFF.

This chain uses TRBV7-9 with TRBJ2-7; the D call may be TRBD1 or TRBD2 (6 bases each). CDR3 length: 15 residues. CDR1 is SEHNR and CDR2 is FQNEAQ in the germline V gene (reference sequence). Trimming removed 3 bases at V and 3 bases at J, with 15 bases between. The CDR3 sequence: CASSLGDTGSYEQYF. As DNA, the CDR3 is TGTGCCAGCAGCTTGGGGGACACCGGGAGCTACGAGCAGTACTTC. Using reference TRBV7-9 and TRBJ2-7 for the parts outside the CDR3, the full variable domain is DTGVSQNPRHKITKRGQNVTFRCDPISEHNRLYWYRQTLGQGPEFLTYFQNEAQLEKSRLLSDRFSAERPKGSFSTLEIQRTEQGDSAMYLCASSLGDTGSYEQYFGPGTRLTVT.

This chain uses TRBV28 with TRBJ1-2; tentative D call: TRBD1 (5 bases). Germline V lookup: CDR1 MDHEN, CDR2 SYDVKM. The V end lost 2 bases, the J end lost 4 bases, and 14 bases lay between the germline ends. CDR3 length equals 15 residues. CDR3 amino acids: CASSLGPGSAYGYTF. The CDR3 DNA reads TGTGCCAGCAGTTTAGGGCCAGGGAGTGCCTATGGCTACACCTTC.

This clone was detected once. The chain combines TRBV23-1 with TRBJ1-3; D not resolved. TRBV23-1 is an ORF for which the function is uncertain. V was clipped by 7 bases and J by 2 bases, with 0 bases between them. This CDR3 has 10 residues. CDR3: CASTGNTIYF. The CDR3 nucleotides are TGCGCCAGCACTGGAAACACCATATATTTT.

J is TRBJ1-1 and V is TRBV27; the D is unclear. Trimming removed 4 bases from V and 0 bases from J, with 18 bases in between. Germline CDR1 reads MNHEY; CDR2 reads SMNVEV (reference sequence). The CDR3 has 17 residues. This chain's CDR3 is CASSSKPSSDVNTEAFF. In nucleotides, the CDR3 is TGTGCCAGCAGTTCCAAACCCTCAAGCGACGTGAACACTGAAGCTTTCTTT.

V and J are TRBV13 and TRBJ2-1, with 12 bases aligning to TRBD1. Germline CDR1 and CDR2: PRHDT and FYEKMQ (reference sequence). V shed 4 bases and J 6 bases; nucleotides not matched to a gene: 19. The CDR3 runs 20 residues. Here the CDR3 DNA reads TGTGCCAGCAGCTCCCCACCGGGACAGGGGGCCCAGCGGGGGGTCAATGAGCAGTTCTTC. Its protein product is CASSSPPGQGAQRGVNEQFF.

Many counts were recorded for this clone. V and J are TRBV11-2 and TRBJ2-5; 9 bases are a match to TRBD2. The CDR3 is 15 amino acids. Germline trimming cut 5 bases from V and 5 bases from J; bases unmatched to any gene: 9. Germline CDR1 and CDR2: SGHAT and FQNNGV. CDR3: CASSQNSGSQETQYF. The CDR3 DNA follows: TGTGCCAGCAGCCAAAATAGCGGGAGCCAGGAGACCCAGTACTTC.

The chain's CDR3 is CASSPVGGSYEQYF. CDR3 DNA: TGTGCCAGCTCACCAGTTGGCGGTTCCTACGAGCAGTACTTC. V usage is TRBV18 and J usage is TRBJ2-7; D gene uncertain. Germline assignment: CDR1 KGHSH and CDR2 LQKENI. The CDR3 loop spans 14 amino acids. The V gene lost 2 bases and the J gene lost 1 base, with 9 bases spanning the gap. The variable domain in full, completed from reference TRBV18 and TRBJ2-7, reads NAGVMQNPRHLVRRRGQEARLRCSPMKGHSHVYWYRQLPEEGLKFMVYLQKENIIDESGMPKERFSAEFPKEGPSILRIQQVVRGDSAAYFCASSPVGGSYEQYFGPGTRLTVT.

Note on this clone: This sample also contains other DNA sequences that code for the same CDR3. The chain recombines TRBV28 with TRBJ1-1; D is unresolved. The CDR3 covers 11 residues. The germline V gene encodes CDR1 MDHEN and CDR2 SYDVKM. Trimming stripped 4 bases from V and 6 bases from J, with 6 bases between. CDR3 DNA sequence: TGTGCCAGCAGTTCAGCCTCTGAAGCTTTCTTT. Its translation is CASSSASEAFF.

A single count supports this clone. With only one base between it and a far larger clone, this is likely a read error. The rearrangement links TRBV30 to TRBJ1-1; D remains unclear. The germline V gene encodes CDR1 GTSNPN and CDR2 SVGIG (reference sequence). Trimming took off 5 bases at V and 1 base at J, with 11 bases between the two ends. This CDR3 has 13 amino acids. The CDR3 region has the DNA TGTGCCTGGGGCCGTAATGAGAACACTGAAGCTTTCTTT. Protein sequence: CAWGRNENTEAFF.

The chain joins TRBV9 to TRBJ1-2; 7 bases align to TRBD1. The germline CDR1 and CDR2 sequences are SGDLS and YYNGEE. The J segment lost 4 bases and the V segment lost 4 bases, leaving 10 bases of the junction unmatched. The CDR3 sequence is 15 residues long. The CDR3 region is CASSSRDSSAYGYTF. The CDR3 nucleotides read TGTGCCAGCAGCTCAAGGGACAGTAGTGCCTATGGCTACACCTTC.

This clone was seen just once. The genes are TRBV5-1 and TRBJ1-4; 11 bases line up with TRBD1. The CDR3 consists of 18 residues. Germline-derived CDR1 and CDR2 are SGHRS and YFSETQ. V was clipped by 5 bases and J by 0 bases; unmatched bases: 9. The CDR3 here is CASSPGTGGGSTNEKLFF. The CDR3, as DNA: TGCGCCAGCAGTCCCGGGACAGGGGGAGGATCAACTAATGAAAAACTGTTTTTT.

This clone was observed a handful of times. It may be a read error: a sequence one base away is much more abundant. This CDR3 is also generated by other DNA sequences in the sample. The J gene is TRBJ2-2, the V gene TRBV6-6; tentative D call: TRBD1 (6 bases). The CDR3 consists of 13 residues. Deletions cut 10 bases from V and 6 bases from J, with 15 bases between. Germline V lookup: CDR1 MNHNY, CDR2 SVGAGI (reference sequence). The CDR3 loop is CATHRAEAGELFF. CDR3 coding DNA: TGTGCCACCCACAGGGCAGAGGCCGGGGAGCTGTTTTTT.

This chain joins TRBV7-2 and TRBJ1-2, with D unresolved. V lost 1 base to trimming and J lost 4 bases, with 7 bases between them. From germline, CDR1 is SGHTA and CDR2 FQGNSA. CDR3 length equals 13 residues. The CDR3 sequence is CASSLGTVYGYTF. The CDR3, as DNA: TGTGCCAGCAGCTTAGGGACGGTCTATGGCTACACCTTC.

CDR3 region: CASSYGGSGEQFF. As DNA, the CDR3 is TGTGCCAGCAGTTACGGCGGGAGTGGTGAGCAGTTCTTC. This chain connects TRBV6-5 to TRBJ2-1; 7 bases line up with TRBD2. The CDR3 extends over 13 amino acids. Germline CDR1 is MNHEY and CDR2 is SVGAGI. V shed 2 bases, J shed 9 bases, and the junction held 4 bases outside the gene matches.

This chain links TRBV6-5 with TRBJ2-3, with D perhaps TRBD2 (6 bases). Germline assignment: CDR1 MNHEY and CDR2 SVGAGI. V lost 0 bases and J lost 0, with 10 bases in between. The CDR3 extends over 16 amino acids. This CDR3 reads CASSYSFGSSTDTQYF. CDR3 nucleotide sequence: TGTGCCAGCAGTTACTCATTCGGGAGTAGCACAGATACGCAGTATTTT.

The rearrangement joins TRBV27 to TRBJ2-7, with TRBD2 matching 13 bases. This CDR3 is built from 15 residues. CDR1 is MNHEY, CDR2 SMNVEV, per germline (reference sequence). J lost 6 bases, V lost 3 bases, and 5 bases had no gene match. In DNA form, the CDR3 reads TGTGCCAGCAGTTTCGGGACTAGCGGGAAGGCCGAGCAGTACTTC. This gives the protein CASSFGTSGKAEQYF.

This clone has ten or more counts. The genes are TRBV6-5 and TRBJ1-1; TRBD1 aligns across 7 bases. The CDR3 length is 15 residues. J lost 0 bases, V lost 6 bases, and 7 bases had no gene match. Germline-derived CDR1 and CDR2 are MNHEY and SVGAGI. CDR3 coding DNA: TGTGCCAGCAGACCCCCAGGGGGGATGAACACTGAAGCTTTCTTT. This encodes CASRPPGGMNTEAFF.

The chain couples TRBV14 to TRBJ2-2; tentatively, D is TRBD1 (6 bases). The CDR3 covers 13 residues. Germline V CDR1 and CDR2: SGHDN, FVKESK. V shed 4 bases and J shed 5 bases, with 8 bases lying between them. In DNA, the CDR3 is TGTGCCAGCAGCCCGCAGGGGACCGGGGAGCTGTTTTTT. This codes for CASSPQGTGELFF.

With regard to this clone: A much larger clone is a single base away; this may be a read error. The chain is built from TRBV30 and TRBJ2-2; no clear D gene. This CDR3 comprises 12 residues. The germline V gene has CDR1 GTSNPN and CDR2 SVGIG (reference sequence). The CDR3 coding sequence is TGTGCCTGGGGTGTACCGGTAACGGAGCTGTTTTTT. Amino acids: CAWGVPVTELFF.